A single sample gave rise to the 8 T cell receptor beta chains below, sequenced in a study of T cells in Graves' hyperthyroidism and ophthalmopathy. Amplification targeted TCR beta CDR3 regions from RNA transcripts. TCR CDR3 regions were first amplified by RT-PCR with HTBI primers. Each CDR3 protein gets one entry after TCRdb re-called the multiplex PCR reads with MiXCR. The top ten clones hold roughly 18% of a sample with over 550,000 distinct CDR3 sequences, 15% to 20% of them seen once. The sample taken for sequencing was blood. Receptor source: a woman in her late teens or twenties with Graves' hyperthyroidism.

This rearrangement joins TRBV6-1 to TRBJ2-3; 11 positions match TRBD2. V was pared by 7 bases and J by 4 bases, with 7 bases of the junction left unmatched. This CDR3 has 15 residues. From germline, CDR1 is MNHNS and CDR2 SASEGT. CDR3 nucleotide sequence: TGTGCCAGCACCCGACTAGCGGGACGCGCAGATACGCAGTATTTT. Translation: CASTRLAGRADTQYF.

This clonotype was detected many times. This chain uses TRBV27 with TRBJ2-5, with D possibly being TRBD1 (6 bases). V shed 1 base and J shed 1 base, with 13 bases lying between them. The CDR3 runs 16 residues. Germline V gene sequence: CDR1 MNHEY, CDR2 SMNVEV (reference sequence). The CDR3: CASSLWAGEPQETQYF. Here the CDR3 DNA reads TGTGCCAGCAGTTTATGGGCAGGGGAACCCCAAGAGACCCAGTACTTC.

The rearrangement links TRBV5-1 to TRBJ2-6; 7 positions agree with TRBD1. The J segment lost 4 bases and the V segment lost 6 bases, leaving 7 bases of the junction unmatched. The CDR3 length is 15 residues. The germline gives CDR1 SGHRS, CDR2 YFSETQ. CDR3 sequence reads: CASNDRVTGANVLTF. The DNA for the CDR3 is TGCGCCAGCAATGACAGGGTAACCGGGGCCAACGTCCTGACTTTC.

The sample holds a few counts of this clonotype. This chain links TRBV14 with TRBJ1-1; D unresolved. V lost 9 bases, J lost 3 bases, and 11 bases lay in between. The germline gives CDR1 SGHDN, CDR2 FVKESK. The CDR3 has 12 residues. Here the CDR3 reads CASGYMDTEAFF. The CDR3 nucleotides are TGTGCCAGTGGGTATATGGACACTGAAGCTTTCTTT.

CDR3 in DNA: TGTGCCAGCAGAGGGACTAGCGGGATTACCGGGGAGCTGTTTTTT. Residues: CASRGTSGITGELFF. The rearrangement uses TRBV6-1 and TRBJ2-2; 13 bases map to TRBD2. The CDR3 consists of 15 residues. CDR1 and CDR2 (germline): MNHNS, SASEGT. V was clipped by 6 bases and J by 5 bases; unmatched bases: 3.

This clonotype was detected ten times or more. The V gene is TRBV2, the J gene TRBJ1-4; D remains ambiguous. The CDR3 extends over 15 amino acids. Germline V gene sequence: CDR1 SNHLY, CDR2 FYNNEI. Trimming took 6 bases from V and 7 from J, leaving 18 bases between them. CDR3: CASSLDYHRGEKLFF. DNA for the CDR3: TGTGCCAGCAGCCTAGACTATCACCGGGGTGAAAAACTGTTTTTT.

This clonotype was recorded many times. The chain employs TRBV5-1 and TRBJ1-2; 9 bases agree with TRBD1. Germline V CDR1 and CDR2: SGHRS, YFSETQ. Unmatched junction bases numbered 11, after V lost 0 bases and J lost 8 bases. The CDR3 has 16 residues. CDR3 coding DNA: TGCGCCAGCAGCTTGGGGGTACAGGGGGCCCGATGGGGCTACACCTTC. This gives the protein CASSLGVQGARWGYTF. Together with reference TRBV5-1 and TRBJ1-2, the CDR3 gives the full variable domain: KAGVTQTPRYLIKTRGQQVTLSCSPISGHRSVSWYQQTPGQGLQFLFEYFSETQRNKGNFPGRFSGRQFSNSRSEMNVSTLELGDSALYLCASSLGVQGARWGYTFGSGTRLTVV.

In its sample, this clonotype was seen many times. J is TRBJ2-1 and V is TRBV2, with D uncertain. The CDR3 has 13 residues. V lost 6 bases, J lost 5 bases, and 11 bases lay in between. Germline CDR1 is SNHLY and CDR2 is FYNNEI. The CDR3 loop reads CASSSGRDNEQFF. For the CDR3, the DNA is TGTGCCAGCAGCAGTGGACGAGACAATGAGCAGTTCTTC. The full variable domain, its missing parts supplied by reference TRBV2 and TRBJ2-1, is EPEVTQTPSHQVTQMGQEVILRCVPISNHLYFYWYRQILGQKVEFLVSFYNNEISEKSEIFDDQFSVERPDGSNFTLKIRSTKLEDSAMYFCASSSGRDNEQFFGPGTRLTVL.